Shown below are 26 T cell receptor beta chains from a single sample sequenced in a study of vaccination and CD4 T cells after COVID-19. Scientists ran DNA taken from cultured CD4+ T cells through the Oncomine TCR Beta short-read assay for sequencing. TCRdb re-derived calls from the PCR reads in MiXCR, one entry per CDR3 protein. Counted here are several thousand distinct CDR3 sequences, 64% occurring once; the ten biggest clones make up 30% to 40%. Indicated treatment: roughly 10-day PBMC culture with coronavirus spike peptide pools or control peptides (ViraFEST assay). These TCRs are of unknown antigen specificity. The sample comprised CD4+ T cells from blood, cultured in vitro. The source of these receptors is a human donor who had recovered from COVID-19.

Here the CDR3 reads CASSLLGGLLFF. The CDR3 nucleotides read TGTGCCAGCAGTTTATTGGGGGGCTTGCTGTTTTTT. The rearrangement links TRBV27 to TRBJ1-4; tentatively, D is TRBD1 (6 bases). CDR3 length: 12 residues. Germline loops: CDR1 MNHEY, CDR2 SMNVEV (reference sequence). Between the trimmed V and J ends, which lost 1 base and 14 bases, there was a span of 11 bases.

Here the CDR3 DNA reads TGTGCCAGCAGTGGCACAGGGGATGCCGGGGAGCTGTTTTTT. Translated: CASSGTGDAGELFF. This chain joins TRBV6-1 and TRBJ2-2; 7 bases are shared with TRBD1. The CDR3 consists of 14 residues. Germline V lookup: CDR1 MNHNS, CDR2 SASEGT. V lost 4 bases to trimming and J lost 6 bases; unmatched junction nucleotides: 5.

This clonotype was seen a few times. This rearrangement joins TRBV12-3 or TRBV12-4 to TRBJ1-2; no clear D gene. With 1 base removed from V and 6 bases from J, the gap between germline ends came to 9 bases. This CDR3 has 13 residues. The CDR3 DNA reads TGTGCCAGCAGTTTAGATGGGTCCGATGGCTACACCTTC. Amino acid sequence: CASSLDGSDGYTF.

This clonotype has a single count. This chain links TRBV28 with TRBJ2-5, with D perhaps matching TRBD1 or TRBD2 (5 bases each). V was cut by 6 bases and J by 4 bases, with 18 bases left in between. Looked up from germline, CDR1 is MDHEN and CDR2 is SYDVKM. The CDR3 loop spans 15 amino acids. The CDR3 sequence: CASSPGDGGGETQYF. CDR3 bases: TGTGCCAGCAGCCCCGGGGACGGTGGGGGAGAGACCCAGTACTTC.

This clonotype was observed a handful of times. The chain uses TRBV6-2 or TRBV6-3 and TRBJ1-2; TRBD1 aligns across 7 bases. Losses at the gene ends were 5 bases for V and 9 bases for J; bases not matched to a gene: 6. CDR3 length: 12 residues. Germline V gives CDR1 MNHEY, CDR2 SVGEGT. The CDR3 DNA is TGTGCCAGCAGTGCCGGGACAGTCCGCTACACCTTC. Translation: CASSAGTVRYTF.

The CDR3 region is CASTIRTGNYEQYF. CDR3 nucleotides: TGTGCCAGCACTATTAGGACAGGGAACTACGAGCAGTACTTC. The chain couples TRBV6-1 to TRBJ2-7; 8 bases line up with TRBD1. The CDR3 is 14 residues long. J gave up 3 bases and V 7 bases, and 8 bases lay outside the gene matches. Germline values: CDR1 MNHNS, CDR2 SASEGT.

The table lists this clonotype with a few counts. The V call is TRBV20-1, the J call TRBJ1-6; 8 nucleotides align to TRBD1. Per germline, CDR1 DFQATT and CDR2 SNEGSKA (reference sequence). The CDR3 length is 16 residues. V gave up 1 base and J gave up 7 bases; unmatched junction bases: 9. Here the CDR3 reads CSARGSGGSKNSPLHF. The CDR3, as DNA: TGCAGTGCTAGAGGGTCAGGGGGCTCCAAGAATTCACCCCTCCACTTT.

This clonotype was counted a few times. The rearrangement joins TRBV6-1 to TRBJ2-1; D remains unclear. Germline CDR1 MNHNS, CDR2 SASEGT. V lost 10 bases and J lost 3, with 19 bases in between. CDR3 length equals 15 residues. The CDR3 sequence is CATRRATDLYNEQFF. The CDR3 bases are TGTGCCACCCGCCGGGCCACCGACCTCTACAATGAGCAGTTCTTC.

The gene calls are TRBV7-6 and TRBJ2-5, with 8 nucleotides matching TRBD2. Trimming at V came to 1 base and at J to 0 bases, leaving 10 bases not matched to a gene. CDR1 is SGHVS and CDR2 is FNYEAQ in the germline V gene. The CDR3 sequence is 18 residues long. DNA for the CDR3: TGTGCCAGCAGCTTAGTTGTGTACGGGGGGGTTTACCAAGAGACCCAGTACTTC. The encoded protein is CASSLVVYGGVYQETQYF.

The gene calls are TRBV28 and TRBJ1-1; no reliable D call. V was pared by 2 bases and J by 4 bases, with 11 bases between. Looked up from germline, CDR1 is MDHEN and CDR2 is SYDVKM. The length of the CDR3 is 14 residues. As DNA, the CDR3 is TGTGCCAGCAGTTTACGACTGGGTGGCACTGAAGCTTTCTTT. Protein: CASSLRLGGTEAFF.

The V and J genes are TRBV6-4 and TRBJ1-2; D uncertain. The CDR3 runs 15 residues. Germline CDR1 is MRHNA and CDR2 is SNTAGT. Deletions cut 0 bases from V and 6 bases from J, with 14 bases between. The CDR3 loop reads CASSDSAASGHGYTF. The CDR3 DNA is TGTGCCAGCAGTGACTCGGCAGCTTCTGGCCATGGCTACACCTTC.

The genes are TRBV28 and TRBJ1-2; no clear D. With 4 bases removed from V and 4 bases from J, the gap between germline ends came to 10 bases. The CDR3 covers 13 residues. Germline CDR1 is MDHEN and CDR2 is SYDVKM. The CDR3 coding sequence is TGTGCCAGCAGTTCAGACTACGGCTATGGCTACACCTTC. It yields the protein CASSSDYGYGYTF.

CDR3 bases: TGTGCCAGCAGTTTCTTAGGGGCCGAGCAGTTCTTC. Translation: CASSFLGAEQFF. This chain links TRBV27 with TRBJ2-1, with TRBD1 as a possible D gene (5 bases). This CDR3 is built from 12 residues. CDR1 and CDR2 (germline): MNHEY, SMNVEV (reference sequence). Trimming took 3 bases from V and 10 from J, leaving 10 bases between them.

This clonotype has just one count. V is TRBV6-1 and J is TRBJ1-6, with TRBD1 identical over 7 bases. Trimming cost V 5 bases and J 4 bases; bases outside gene matches: 5. The CDR3 is made up of 15 amino acids. CDR1 and CDR2 (germline): MNHNS, SASEGT. The DNA of the CDR3 is TGTGCCAGCAGTCCTTTGACAGGGTATAATTCACCCCTCCACTTT. The encoded protein is CASSPLTGYNSPLHF.

The chain is built from TRBV28 and TRBJ1-5; TRBD1 matches 8 bases. Trimming removed 3 bases from V and 7 bases from J; junction bases left unmatched: 8. Germline CDR1 and CDR2: MDHEN and SYDVKM. The CDR3 sequence is 15 residues long. DNA for the CDR3: TGTGCCAGCAGTTTCATGGGACAGGCCGAGCAGCCCCAGCATTTT. Translated, it gives CASSFMGQAEQPQHF.

The chain links TRBV5-1 to TRBJ2-3; D call uncertain. Trimming stripped 4 bases from V and 5 bases from J, with 11 bases between. CDR1 is SGHRS and CDR2 is YFSETQ in the germline V gene. This CDR3 spans 13 amino acids. The CDR3 DNA follows: TGCGCCAGCAGCGTCCTAGAGGTAGATACGCAGTATTTT. Protein sequence: CASSVLEVDTQYF.

There are a few counts of this clonotype. V usage is TRBV20-1 and J usage is TRBJ2-5; tentative D call: TRBD2 (5 bases). The CDR3 totals 11 residues. Looked up from germline, CDR1 is DFQATT and CDR2 is SNEGSKA (reference sequence). Trimming stripped 7 bases from V and 2 bases from J, with 8 bases between. CDR3 protein: CSGESQETQYF. CDR3 DNA sequence: TGCAGTGGGGAGTCACAAGAGACCCAGTACTTC.

In this sample, this clonotype turned up a few times. CDR3 region: CSARQPGAQGEQYF. The CDR3 DNA reads TGCAGTGCCCGACAACCGGGGGCGCAAGGGGAGCAGTACTTC. This chain connects TRBV20-1 to TRBJ2-7; D possibly matches TRBD1 or TRBD2 (6 bases each). V dropped 6 bases and J dropped 7 bases, with 22 bases sitting between them. Germline CDR1 DFQATT, CDR2 SNEGSKA (reference sequence). The CDR3 runs 14 residues.

V and J are TRBV6-1 and TRBJ1-1, with TRBD1 as a possible D gene (5 bases). This CDR3 spans 13 amino acids. Germline CDR1 and CDR2: MNHNS and SASEGT. The V end was cut by 7 bases, the J end by 3 bases, with 12 bases between. The CDR3: CASTGWGDTEAFF. The CDR3 nucleotides are TGTGCCAGCACCGGCTGGGGGGACACTGAAGCTTTCTTT.

This clonotype was picked up one time. This chain joins TRBV20-1 and TRBJ1-2; 10 bases agree with TRBD1. The trim removed 3 bases at V and 7 bases at J, leaving 5 bases unmatched. The CDR3 totals 13 residues. Germline CDR1 DFQATT, CDR2 SNEGSKA (reference sequence). The CDR3 sequence: CSASTWDRGGYTF. The CDR3 region has the DNA TGCAGTGCTAGCACTTGGGACAGGGGTGGCTACACCTTC.

This sequence joins TRBV2 and TRBJ1-3; D is ambiguous. Germline CDR1 is SNHLY and CDR2 is FYNNEI. Trimming cost V 8 bases and J 8 bases, with 16 bases left between them. The CDR3 is 13 amino acids. The CDR3 is CASGIRRADTIYF. For the CDR3, the DNA is TGTGCCAGCGGGATTAGGAGGGCGGACACCATATATTTT.

V is TRBV7-8 and J is TRBJ2-2; TRBD2 might be the D (6 bases). Trimming removed 1 base at V and 2 bases at J, with 17 bases between. The length of the CDR3 is 18 residues. Germline loops: CDR1 SGHVS, CDR2 FQNEAQ. The CDR3 protein is CASSLEGTPGVNTGELFF. CDR3 in DNA: TGTGCCAGCAGCTTAGAAGGCACCCCGGGGGTAAACACCGGGGAGCTGTTTTTT.

The chain links TRBV15 to TRBJ2-2; D is unresolved. V was trimmed by 0 bases and J by 8 bases, leaving 7 bases between them. The CDR3 is 13 residues long. Germline V gene sequence: CDR1 LNHNV, CDR2 YYDKDF (reference sequence). CDR3 DNA: TGTGCCACCAGCAGAGATGAGAGGGGGGAGCTGTTTTTT. This encodes CATSRDERGELFF. Based on the CDR3 plus reference TRBV15 and TRBJ2-2, the full variable domain is DAMVIQNPRYQVTQFGKPVTLSCSQTLNHNVMYWYQQKSSQAPKLLFHYYDKDFNNEADTPDNFQSRRPNTSFCFLDIRSPGLGDTAMYLCATSRDERGELFFGEGSRLTVL.

The chain joins TRBV7-8 to TRBJ2-7; 9 bases fit TRBD2. The CDR3 has 16 amino acids. Trimming took 0 bases from V and 4 from J; bases not matched to a gene: 7. Germline lookup yields CDR1 SGHVS and CDR2 FQNEAQ. CDR3 region: CASSLASGLALYEQYF. As DNA, the CDR3 is TGTGCCAGCAGCTTAGCGTCGGGACTAGCTTTATACGAGCAGTACTTC.

This chain uses TRBV24-1 with TRBJ2-3; TRBD1 matches at 7 bases. V shed 7 bases and J 14 bases; nucleotides not matched to a gene: 23. The CDR3 consists of 16 residues. Per germline, CDR1 KGHDR and CDR2 SFDVKD. CDR3 sequence (DNA): TGTGCCACCAGCCTGAGGACATTGGTCGGACAGGAAGAGTGGTATTTT. This gives the protein CATSLRTLVGQEEWYF.

The chain carries TRBV6-1 and TRBJ2-4; D is perhaps TRBD2 (5 bases). V shed 6 bases and J shed 8 bases, with 11 bases lying between them. There are 12 residues in the CDR3. Germline V gene lookup returns CDR1 MNHNS and CDR2 SASEGT. The CDR3 is CASRDPEDIQYF. The CDR3 nucleotides read TGTGCCAGCAGAGATCCGGAGGACATTCAGTACTTC.